Detailed here is one TCR beta chain. Antigen unknown. This entry comes from a study of vaccination and CD4 T cells after COVID-19. Study overall: Nasal swab PCR detected SARS-CoV-2 in convalescent patients; several had mild disease, one severe.

This CDR3 has 13 amino acids. CDR1 and CDR2 (germline): SGHNT, YYREEE (reference sequence). Trimming took off 0 bases at V and 7 bases at J, with 10 bases between the two ends. This sample's treatment: roughly ten-day PBMC culture with coronavirus spike peptide pools or control peptides (ViraFEST assay). Cultured CD4+ T cell DNA underwent sequencing with the Oncomine TCR Beta short-read assay. One entry per CDR3 protein, called by TCRdb with MiXCR from the PCR reads. The table lists about 20,000 distinct CDR3 sequences, just under 50% of them singletons. The TCR was taken from a human donor who had recovered from COVID-19. The sample consisted of CD4+ T cells from blood, cultured in vitro, taken before SARS-CoV-2 vaccination. V gene TRBV5-4 combines with J gene TRBJ1-2; TRBD1 is a possible D gene (5 bases). CDR3 coding DNA: TGTGCCAGCAGCTTGGCAGGAACAGGTGGCTACACCTTC. Protein product: CASSLAGTGGYTF.